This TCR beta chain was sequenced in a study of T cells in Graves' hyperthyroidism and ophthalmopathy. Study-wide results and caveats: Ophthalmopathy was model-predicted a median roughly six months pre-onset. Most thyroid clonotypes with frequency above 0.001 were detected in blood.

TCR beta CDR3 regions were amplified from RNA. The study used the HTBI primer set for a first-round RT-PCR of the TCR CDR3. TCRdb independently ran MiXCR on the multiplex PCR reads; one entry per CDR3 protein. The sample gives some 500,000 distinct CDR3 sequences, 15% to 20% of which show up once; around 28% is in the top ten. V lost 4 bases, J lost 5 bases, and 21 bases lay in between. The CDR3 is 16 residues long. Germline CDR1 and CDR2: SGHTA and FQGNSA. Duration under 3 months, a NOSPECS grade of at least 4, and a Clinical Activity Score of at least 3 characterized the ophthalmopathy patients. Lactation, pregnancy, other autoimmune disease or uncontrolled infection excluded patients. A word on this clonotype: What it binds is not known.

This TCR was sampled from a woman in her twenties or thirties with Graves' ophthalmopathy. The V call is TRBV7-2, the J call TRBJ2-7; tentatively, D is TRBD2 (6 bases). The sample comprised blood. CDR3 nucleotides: TGTGCCAGCAGCTCCGGTAGGGGACTGGTTAGCAACGAGCAGTACTTC. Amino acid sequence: CASSSGRGLVSNEQYF.